These 13 T cell receptor beta chains came from one sample sequenced in a study of T cell repertoires in ileal Crohn's disease. Sequencing was performed with immunoSEQ multiplex PCR; in TCRdb, only in-frame clones are kept and a portion is missing. The data show 8,000 to 8,500 clones, with roughly 95% seen just once and approximately 0.2% held by the top ten. The specimen was ileal tissue. The receptors were gathered from an adult with Crohn's disease.

The chain employs TRBV7-3 and TRBJ1-6; 9 bases align to TRBD1. Germline V gene data show CDR1 as SGHTA and CDR2 as FQGTGA. The CDR3 extends over 15 amino acids. J was trimmed by 7 bases and V by 2 bases; bases with no gene match: 3. The CDR3 DNA sequence: TGTGCCAGCAGCTTACTGGGACAGGGAAATTCACCCCTCCACTTT. It is translated as CASSLLGQGNSPLHF.

The V gene is TRBV9, the J gene TRBJ2-5; 8 nucleotides match TRBD2. Germline lookup yields CDR1 SGDLS and CDR2 YYNGEE. Unmatched junction bases numbered 8, after V lost 2 bases and J lost 5 bases. The length of the CDR3 is 15 residues. The CDR3 protein is CASSVSSGGYETQYF. As DNA, the CDR3 is TGTGCCAGCAGCGTTTCGAGCGGGGGTTATGAGACCCAGTACTTC.

A single count supports this clone. The J gene is TRBJ1-2, the V gene TRBV6-5, with TRBD1 as a possible D gene (6 bases). The V gene's germline CDR1 is MNHEY and CDR2 SVGAGI. The CDR3 spans 14 residues. The germline V and J ends were trimmed by 2 bases and 5 bases, with 12 bases remaining between them. The chain's CDR3 is CASSYASGAYGYTF. Here the CDR3 DNA reads TGTGCCAGCAGTTACGCTTCAGGGGCATATGGCTACACCTTC.

The chain recombines TRBV7-3 with TRBJ2-4, with 8 bases fitting TRBD2. V was pared by 2 bases and J by 3 bases, with 18 bases of the junction left unmatched. CDR1 is SGHTA and CDR2 is FQGTGA in the germline V gene. This CDR3 is 20 amino acids long. The CDR3 sequence: CASSLGYSAGALSGKNIQYF. The CDR3 DNA reads as TGTGCCAGCAGCTTAGGGTACTCAGCGGGGGCCCTATCTGGCAAAAACATTCAGTACTTC.

The chain links TRBV11-2 to TRBJ2-5, with TRBD1 as a possible D gene (5 bases). This CDR3 has 13 residues. V was clipped by 5 bases and J by 3 bases, with 10 bases between them. Germline values: CDR1 SGHAT, CDR2 FQNNGV. CDR3 in amino acids: CASSIRQKETQYF. CDR3 nucleotide sequence: TGTGCCAGCAGCATTAGACAGAAAGAGACCCAGTACTTC. The complete variable domain, with remaining parts taken from reference TRBV11-2 and TRBJ2-5, reads EAGVAQSPRYKIIEKRQSVAFWCNPISGHATLYWYQQILGQGPKLLIQFQNNGVVDDSQLPKDRFSAERLKGVDSTLKIQPAKLEDSAVYLCASSIRQKETQYFGPGTRLLVL.

The chain is built from TRBV2 and TRBJ1-1; 9 positions agree with TRBD1. Germline V gives CDR1 SNHLY, CDR2 FYNNEI. With 6 bases clipped from V and 3 bases from J, the junction kept 5 bases outside the gene matches. CDR3 length: 14 amino acids. The CDR3 bases are TGTGCCAGCAGCAGACAGGGGGGGTACACTGAAGCTTTCTTT. Its protein is CASSRQGGYTEAFF.

The CDR3 region has the DNA TGTGCCAGCAGAAATGACATGATCACTGAAGCTTTCTTT. This translates into CASRNDMITEAFF. The chain carries TRBV2 and TRBJ1-1; D is undetermined. The ends were cut back, 6 bases at V and 4 bases at J, with 12 bases in the middle. The CDR3 length is 13 residues. The germline gives CDR1 SNHLY, CDR2 FYNNEI.

The chain has TRBV10-1 and TRBJ2-7; TRBD2 might be the D (6 bases). Trimming removed 8 bases from V and 1 base from J, with 18 bases in between. Per the germline V gene, CDR1 is WNHNN and CDR2 is SYGVQD (reference sequence). The CDR3 is made up of 15 amino acids. CDR3 sequence: CASYRGGNLSYEQYF. The DNA for the CDR3 is TGCGCCAGCTACCGAGGAGGGAACCTTTCCTACGAGCAGTACTTC.

The rearrangement joins TRBV28 to TRBJ1-5; possible D gene TRBD1, 5 bases. CDR1 and CDR2 (germline): MDHEN, SYDVKM. Trimming removed 7 bases from V and 4 bases from J, with 14 bases in between. The CDR3 length is 14 residues. The CDR3: CASNRPGGNQPQHF. Written as DNA, the CDR3 is TGTGCCAGCAATCGTCCGGGGGGAAATCAGCCCCAGCATTTT.

This clone was seen just once. The chain employs TRBV16 and TRBJ2-2; D is perhaps TRBD1 (5 bases). This CDR3 has 14 amino acids. Germline V gives CDR1 KGHSY, CDR2 FQNENV. V lost 0 bases and J lost 7, with 9 bases in between. The CDR3 spells CASSQSAGNGELFF. CDR3 nucleotides: TGTGCCAGCAGCCAATCGGCAGGGAACGGGGAGCTGTTTTTT. Full variable domain (outside the CDR3, taken from reference TRBV16 and TRBJ2-2): GEEVAQTPKHLVRGEGQKAKLYCAPIKGHSYVFWYQQVLKNEFKFLISFQNENVFDETGMPKERFSAKCLPNSPCSLEIQATKLEDSAVYFCASSQSAGNGELFFGEGSRLTVL.

V and J are TRBV7-6 and TRBJ1-6, with a possible D match to TRBD1 (6 bases). Germline assignment: CDR1 SGHVS and CDR2 FNYEAQ. This CDR3 comprises 17 residues. Deletions cut 0 bases from V and 5 bases from J, with 14 bases between. CDR3 region: CASSLAGGANDNSPLHF. The CDR3 bases are TGTGCCAGCAGCTTAGCAGGGGGGGCGAACGATAATTCACCCCTCCACTTT.

The chain employs TRBV5-3 and TRBJ1-5, with TRBD1 matching over 10 bases. TRBV5-3 is annotated as an ORF whose role is uncertain. The CDR3 runs to 18 residues. The V gene end was trimmed by 2 bases and the J gene end by 7 bases; junction bases not matched to a gene: 15. The CDR3 region is CARSLVFEPGQGTQPQHF. CDR3 coding DNA: TGTGCCAGAAGCTTAGTTTTTGAGCCGGGACAGGGGACGCAGCCCCAGCATTTT.

The CDR3 nucleotides are TGTGCCAGCAGCTTAGCGGACAGGGGGCAGTCAGAGACCCAGTACTTC. Translation gives CASSLADRGQSETQYF. The genes are TRBV7-9 and TRBJ2-5; 11 bases map to TRBD1. CDR3 length equals 16 residues. CDR1 and CDR2 from the germline V gene are SEHNR and FQNEAQ (reference sequence). Germline trimming cut 0 bases from V and 4 bases from J; bases unmatched to any gene: 4.